This TCR beta chain was identified during a study of CD8 T cells in ankylosing spondylitis. The study's findings and limits: Reportedly, significant enrichment of disease-linked clones occurred in matched ankylosing spondylitis synovial fluid. Earlier literature documents some of the motif variants in reactive arthritis synovial fluid and blood.

Construction of TCR beta libraries was performed using quantitative 5'-RACE with molecular barcodes. MiXCR, run by TCRdb on the 5' RACE reads, gives a single entry per CDR3 protein. This sample has about 240,000 distinct CDR3 sequences, with about 10% found just once. The germline gives CDR1 SGDLS, CDR2 YYNGEE. Deletions cut 0 bases from V and 8 bases from J, with 23 bases between. This CDR3 is built from 17 residues. This clonotype was picked up many times. The antigen remains unidentified. This receptor was obtained from a male donor with ankylosing spondylitis or in good health (not recorded which). This chain uses TRBV9 with TRBJ1-2; tentative D call: TRBD1 (6 bases). Input material: blood, either unsorted or a sorted T cell fraction (not recorded which). In DNA form, the CDR3 reads TGTGCCAGCAGCGTAGACCCGTGGCAGGGGCTCTCTTACGGCTACACCTTC. Its translation: CASSVDPWQGLSYGYTF. The whole variable domain, filled in from reference TRBV9 and TRBJ1-2, reads DSGVTQTPKHLITATGQRVTLRCSPRSGDLSVYWYQQSLDQGLQFLIQYYNGEERAKGNILERFSAQQFPDLHSELNLSSLELGDSALYFCASSVDPWQGLSYGYTFGSGTRLTVV.